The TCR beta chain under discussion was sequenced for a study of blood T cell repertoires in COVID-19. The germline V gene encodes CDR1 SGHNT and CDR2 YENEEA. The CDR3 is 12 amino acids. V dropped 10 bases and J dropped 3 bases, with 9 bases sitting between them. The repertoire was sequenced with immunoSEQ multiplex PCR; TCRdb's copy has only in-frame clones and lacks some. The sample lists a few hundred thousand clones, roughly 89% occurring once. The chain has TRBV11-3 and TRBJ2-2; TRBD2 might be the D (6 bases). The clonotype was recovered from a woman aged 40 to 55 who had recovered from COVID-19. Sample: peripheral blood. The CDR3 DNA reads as TGTGCCACAGCTAGCGACACCGGGGAGCTGTTTTTT. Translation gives CATASDTGELFF.